This T cell receptor (beta chain) came from a study of OX40 agonist ivuxolimab in advanced cancers. Study context: A partial response was reached by three patients: one with hepatocellular carcinoma and two with cutaneous melanoma.

Clones were sequenced by immunoSEQ multiplex PCR, and TCRdb holds only the in-frame ones, with some missing. Of around 150,000 clones listed, just over 90% are singletons. The CDR3 runs to 17 residues. Germline loops: CDR1 SGHVS, CDR2 FQNEAQ. V was clipped by 5 bases and J by 2 bases, with 22 bases between them. This rearrangement joins TRBV7-8 to TRBJ2-7; D remains ambiguous. The sequencing used CD4+ or CD8+ T cells sorted from blood, collected in a trial of the OX40 agonist ivuxolimab. The source of this sequence is an adult with an advanced solid tumor such as melanoma, head and neck, liver or kidney cancer. The CDR3 loop reads CASSLPPYTKYPYEQYF. The CDR3 nucleotides read TGTGCCAGCAGCCTCCCACCTTACACCAAATACCCCTACGAGCAGTACTTC.